This TCR beta chain was sequenced during a study of cytomegalovirus exposure and HLA in healthy donors. Study-wide points: Researchers reported in a later analysis that common viral pathogens appeared linked to several top clusters.

Only a few counts were recorded for this clone. As yet, its antigen is unknown. The PCR employed 60 Vbeta primers together with 13 Jbeta primers. This table comes from immunoSEQ multiplex PCR, and its TCRdb copy is limited to in-frame clones, with some not included. The table shows around 55,000 clones, with 70% to 75% occurring only once. The TCR was taken from a man in his forties in good health and CMV-seropositive. Sequenced sample: PBMCs.

CDR3 sequence (DNA): TGTGCCAGCAGTTACGGGGGCCCGAGCAATCAGCCCCAGCATTTT. Translated, it gives CASSYGGPSNQPQHF. The chain has TRBV6-5 and TRBJ1-5; D perhaps matches TRBD1 (6 bases). V was shortened by 2 bases and J by 1 base, with 9 bases between the two germline ends. Germline loops: CDR1 MNHEY, CDR2 SVGAGI. This CDR3 is 15 amino acids long.